One and the same sample provided the 26 T cell receptor beta chains below, sequenced in a study of T cells in localized non-small cell lung cancer. This table comes from immunoSEQ multiplex PCR, and its TCRdb copy is limited to in-frame clones, with some not included. The sample yields tens of thousands of clones, more than 70% seen once. Material: peripheral blood, obtained before any cancer treatment. These TCRs come from a woman aged 40 to 75 with stage I squamous cell lung carcinoma.

V and J are TRBV10-3 and TRBJ1-4, with D perhaps TRBD1 (6 bases). The CDR3 consists of 15 residues. V shed 5 bases and J shed 1 base, with 11 bases lying between them. Looked up from germline, CDR1 is ENHRY and CDR2 is SYGVKD. CDR3 region: CAISKGGGTNEKLFF. CDR3 DNA sequence: TGTGCCATCAGTAAGGGAGGGGGAACTAATGAAAAACTGTTTTTT.

The gene calls are TRBV11-2 and TRBJ2-7; D remains unclear. The CDR3 runs 14 residues. Deletions cut 0 bases from V and 1 base from J, with 7 bases between. Per the germline V gene, CDR1 is SGHAT and CDR2 is FQNNGV. In nucleotides, the CDR3 is TGTGCCAGCAGCTTAGATAAGGCTTCCTACGAGCAGTACTTC. Translated, it gives CASSLDKASYEQYF.

The CDR3 DNA sequence: TGTGCCAGCAGTTACTCCCGGACTAGCTACGAGCAGTACTTC. This translates into CASSYSRTSYEQYF. This chain connects TRBV6-6 to TRBJ2-7; TRBD2 aligns across 7 bases. Looked up from germline, CDR1 is MNHNY and CDR2 is SVGAGI (reference sequence). Germline trimming cut 0 bases from V and 3 bases from J; bases unmatched to any gene: 2. The CDR3 sequence is 14 residues long.

The chain is built from TRBV7-2 and TRBJ2-1; D is perhaps TRBD2 (6 bases). The germline V and J ends were trimmed by 2 bases and 0 bases, with 8 bases remaining between them. Germline lookup yields CDR1 SGHTA and CDR2 FQGNSA. The CDR3 runs to 15 residues. CDR3 amino acids: CASSLLGSSYNEQFF. DNA of the CDR3: TGTGCCAGCAGCTTACTCGGGAGCTCCTACAATGAGCAGTTCTTC.

This clone was counted once. V is TRBV7-6 and J is TRBJ2-1; D not certain. The CDR3 spans 14 residues. CDR1 is SGHVS, CDR2 FNYEAQ, per germline. Trimming stripped 0 bases from V and 9 bases from J, with 12 bases between. As DNA, the CDR3 is TGTGCCAGCAGCTTAGCTGCTGGCTGGGGTGAGCAGTTCTTC. This codes for CASSLAAGWGEQFF.

Of note for this clone: Its ends do not fully match the called genes, so a read error is possible. V is TRBV7-7 and J is TRBJ2-5; the match to TRBD2 covers 12 bases. From germline, CDR1 is SSHAT and CDR2 FNYEAQ (reference sequence). This CDR3 spans 15 amino acids. The CDR3 DNA reads TGTGCTAGCAGCTTATCCCCTAGCGGGGGGGCGACCCAGTACTTC. It yields the protein CASSLSPSGGATQYF.

The CDR3 sequence: CASSYEGVGGYTF. As DNA, the CDR3 is TGTGCCAGCAGTTACGAAGGGGTCGGTGGCTACACCTTC. The chain links TRBV6-5 to TRBJ1-2, with D perhaps TRBD1 (5 bases). The CDR3 runs 13 residues. CDR1 MNHEY and CDR2 SVGAGI come from the germline V gene. V gave up 2 bases and J gave up 7 bases, with 11 bases separating them.

V gene TRBV6-1 combines with J gene TRBJ1-5; D gene uncertain. The CDR3 is 14 residues long. Trimming stripped 1 base from V and 5 bases from J, with 9 bases between. Germline CDR1 reads MNHNS; CDR2 reads SASEGT. The CDR3 here is CASSEDSSYQPQHF. DNA for the CDR3: TGTGCCAGCAGTGAAGACAGCTCCTATCAGCCCCAGCATTTT.

The chain joins TRBV19 to TRBJ1-1; TRBD1 aligns across 12 bases. The V and J ends lost 8 bases and 5 bases, in that order; junction bases with no gene match: 12. This CDR3 has 16 amino acids. Germline CDR1 LNHDA, CDR2 SQIVND (reference sequence). This CDR3 reads CASQNPGQGAGTEAFF. The DNA of the CDR3 is TGTGCCAGTCAAAATCCGGGACAGGGGGCGGGTACTGAAGCTTTCTTT.

The sample holds one count of this clone. The genes are TRBV7-9 and TRBJ1-1; the match to TRBD1 covers 8 bases. Per germline, CDR1 SEHNR and CDR2 FQNEAQ (reference sequence). The V and J ends lost 3 bases and 4 bases, in that order; junction bases with no gene match: 4. This CDR3 is built from 14 residues. The CDR3 here is CASSFADRVTEAFF. CDR3 DNA sequence: TGTGCCAGCAGCTTTGCGGACAGGGTCACTGAAGCTTTCTTT.

This clone was counted a single time. V gene TRBV5-6 combines with J gene TRBJ2-7, with TRBD1 as a possible D gene (7 bases). There are 14 residues in the CDR3. In germline, CDR1 is SGHDT, CDR2 YYEEEE. Between the trimmed V and J ends, which lost 5 bases and 7 bases, there was a span of 19 bases. CDR3 nucleotide sequence: TGTGCCAGCAGATTCTGGCAGGGGGGTGAAGAGCAGTACTTC. Its protein product is CASRFWQGGEEQYF.

The chain recombines TRBV4-1 with TRBJ2-4, with 8 bases lining up with TRBD2. The germline V gene encodes CDR1 MGHRA and CDR2 YSYEKL. The V gene end was trimmed by 0 bases and the J gene end by 7 bases; junction bases not matched to a gene: 5. The CDR3 is 15 residues long. The CDR3 nucleotides are TGCGCCAGCAGCCAAGAAAGACTAGCGAGGAACATTCAGTACTTC. It encodes CASSQERLARNIQYF.

The rearrangement joins TRBV7-3 to TRBJ1-2; 9 nucleotides align to TRBD1. J was trimmed by 7 bases and V by 5 bases; bases with no gene match: 5. This CDR3 is 13 amino acids long. Germline V CDR1 and CDR2: SGHTA, FQGTGA. The CDR3 reads CASSDTGGGGYTF. CDR3 DNA: TGTGCCAGCAGCGACACAGGGGGCGGTGGCTACACCTTC.

The chain couples TRBV19 to TRBJ2-2; 13 bases align to TRBD2. This CDR3 has 18 amino acids. Germline trimming cut 3 bases from V and 1 base from J; bases unmatched to any gene: 5. Germline V lookup: CDR1 LNHDA, CDR2 SQIVND (reference sequence). The CDR3 reads CASSISRLAGGNTGELFF. CDR3 bases: TGTGCCAGTAGTATTTCCAGACTAGCGGGGGGGAACACCGGGGAGCTGTTTTTT.

The chain uses TRBV7-9 and TRBJ2-3; perhaps TRBD2 as D (7 bases). V gave up 0 bases and J gave up 2 bases, with 9 bases separating them. Germline V gene lookup returns CDR1 SEHNR and CDR2 FQNEAQ (reference sequence). This CDR3 has 15 amino acids. The CDR3 sequence is CASSLAGGPTDTQYF. The CDR3 nucleotides are TGTGCCAGCAGCTTAGCGGGGGGGCCCACAGATACGCAGTATTTT.

The chain carries TRBV27 and TRBJ2-3; 12 nucleotides match TRBD2. The germline gives CDR1 MNHEY, CDR2 SMNVEV (reference sequence). V dropped 6 bases and J dropped 3; count of bases not matched to a gene: 7. This CDR3 is 16 amino acids long. The CDR3 nucleotides read TGTGCCAGCAGGGCCCTAGCGGGGGGGAAGACAGATACGCAGTATTTT. Encoded protein: CASRALAGGKTDTQYF.

The chain has TRBV30 and TRBJ1-3; no firm D call. The CDR3 covers 15 residues. In germline, CDR1 is GTSNPN, CDR2 SVGIG (reference sequence). Between the trimmed V and J ends, which lost 3 bases and 0 bases, there was a span of 12 bases. The CDR3 nucleotides read TGTGCCTGGAGCCTAAAGGGCCTCTCTGGAAACACCATATATTTT. This sequence encodes CAWSLKGLSGNTIYF. The variable domain in full, completed from reference TRBV30 and TRBJ1-3, reads SQTIHQWPATLVQPVGSPLSLECTVEGTSNPNLYWYRQAAGRGLQLLFYSVGIGQISSEVPQNLSASRPQDRQFILSSKKLLLSDSGFYLCAWSLKGLSGNTIYFGEGSWLTVV.

The chain joins TRBV30 to TRBJ1-1, with no clear D. V dropped 4 bases and J dropped 1 base, with 13 bases sitting between them. The CDR3 spans 14 residues. The germline gives CDR1 GTSNPN, CDR2 SVGIG (reference sequence). The CDR3, as DNA: TGTGCCTGGACCGCCCGGACCCCGAACACTGAAGCTTTCTTT. This translates into CAWTARTPNTEAFF.

This sequence joins TRBV5-1 and TRBJ2-1; 10 nucleotides match TRBD2. CDR1 is SGHRS and CDR2 is YFSETQ in the germline V gene. V trimming: 1 base; J trimming: 7 bases; junction bases outside the gene matches: 5. This CDR3 region has 15 residues. The CDR3 sequence is CASSLSGGAGNEQFF. CDR3 coding DNA: TGCGCCAGCAGCTTGAGCGGGGGGGCCGGGAATGAGCAGTTCTTC.

The chain uses TRBV19 and TRBJ1-1; the match to TRBD1 covers 9 bases. V gave up 5 bases and J gave up 4 bases; unmatched junction bases: 11. Per germline, CDR1 LNHDA and CDR2 SQIVND (reference sequence). The CDR3 is 16 residues long. The CDR3 region is CASSPYTGGGGTEAFF. For the CDR3, the DNA is TGTGCCAGTAGTCCTTACACAGGGGGCGGAGGCACTGAAGCTTTCTTT. Full variable domain (outside the CDR3, taken from reference TRBV19 and TRBJ1-1): DGGITQSPKYLFRKEGQNVTLSCEQNLNHDAMYWYRQDPGQGLRLIYYSQIVNDFQKGDIAEGYSVSREKKESFPLTVTSAQKNPTAFYLCASSPYTGGGGTEAFFGQGTRLTVV.

The chain combines TRBV19 with TRBJ1-2, with D unclear. V lost 5 bases to trimming and J lost 3 bases, with 19 bases between them. In germline, CDR1 is LNHDA, CDR2 SQIVND (reference sequence). This CDR3 has 16 residues. CDR3 coding DNA: TGTGCCAGTAGTCCCCCCCGCAGGAACGGGCACTATGGCTACACCTTC. Translating it yields CASSPPRRNGHYGYTF.

This chain connects TRBV7-8 to TRBJ2-7; tentatively, D is TRBD2 (5 bases). Germline loops: CDR1 SGHVS, CDR2 FQNEAQ. V was clipped by 5 bases and J by 0 bases, with 11 bases between them. The CDR3 consists of 14 residues. CDR3 amino acids: CASSRRGRSYEQYF. Written as DNA, the CDR3 is TGTGCCAGCAGCCGGCGAGGGCGCTCCTACGAGCAGTACTTC. Based on the CDR3 plus reference TRBV7-8 and TRBJ2-7, the full variable domain is GAGVSQSPRYKVAKRGQDVALRCDPISGHVSLFWYQQALGQGPEFLTYFQNEAQLDKSGLPSDRFFAERPEGSVSTLKIQRTQQEDSAVYLCASSRRGRSYEQYFGPGTRLTVT.

CDR3 nucleotides: TGTGCCAGCAGTGTAGAGGGGGCGGGGTACAATGAGCAGTTCTTC. It encodes CASSVEGAGYNEQFF. The gene calls are TRBV6-4 and TRBJ2-1, with a possible D match to TRBD1 (7 bases). V lost 4 bases and J 4 bases, leaving 14 bases between the germline ends. Germline CDR1 is MRHNA and CDR2 is SNTAGT. The CDR3 runs 15 residues.

This sequence joins TRBV18 and TRBJ2-7; the D is unclear. The V gene lost 3 bases and the J gene lost 1 base, with 7 bases spanning the gap. Germline assignment: CDR1 KGHSH and CDR2 LQKENI. This CDR3 comprises 13 residues. The CDR3 region has the DNA TGTGCCAGCTCACCTACAGAGTCCTACGAGCAGTACTTC. Amino acid sequence: CASSPTESYEQYF.

The V gene is TRBV6-1, the J gene TRBJ2-7; perhaps TRBD2 as D (6 bases). CDR1 MNHNS and CDR2 SASEGT come from the germline V gene. The germline V and J ends were trimmed by 7 bases and 2 bases, with 12 bases remaining between them. The CDR3 runs 13 residues. CDR3 nucleotide sequence: TGTGCCAGCAAGGGTAGCGGCCCCTACGAGCAGTACTTC. Amino acid sequence: CASKGSGPYEQYF.

This chain connects TRBV5-6 to TRBJ1-2, with 8 nucleotides matching TRBD1. Germline V gives CDR1 SGHDT, CDR2 YYEEEE. This CDR3 region has 14 residues. V was clipped by 3 bases and J by 6 bases; unmatched bases: 7. The CDR3 loop reads CASSWTGSAHGYTF. Here the CDR3 DNA reads TGTGCCAGCAGCTGGACAGGGAGTGCACATGGCTACACCTTC. The full variable domain, its missing parts supplied by reference TRBV5-6 and TRBJ1-2, is DAGVTQSPTHLIKTRGQQVTLRCSPKSGHDTVSWYQQALGQGPQFIFQYYEEEERQRGNFPDRFSGHQFPNYSSELNVNALLLGDSALYLCASSWTGSAHGYTFGSGTRLTVV.